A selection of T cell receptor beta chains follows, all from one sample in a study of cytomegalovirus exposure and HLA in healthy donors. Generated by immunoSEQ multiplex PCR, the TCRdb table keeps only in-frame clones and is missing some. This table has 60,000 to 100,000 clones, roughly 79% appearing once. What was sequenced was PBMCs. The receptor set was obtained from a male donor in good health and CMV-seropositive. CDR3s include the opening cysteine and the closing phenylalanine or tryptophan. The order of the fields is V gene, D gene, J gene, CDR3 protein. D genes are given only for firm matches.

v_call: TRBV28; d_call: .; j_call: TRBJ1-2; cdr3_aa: CASSPLRAAGANYGYTF
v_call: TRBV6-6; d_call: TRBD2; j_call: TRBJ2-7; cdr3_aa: CASRGTSGIEYEQYF
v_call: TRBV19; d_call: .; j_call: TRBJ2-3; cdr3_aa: CASSIMAGTDTQYF
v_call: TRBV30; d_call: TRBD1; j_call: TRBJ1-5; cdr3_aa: CAWARQGAQPQHF
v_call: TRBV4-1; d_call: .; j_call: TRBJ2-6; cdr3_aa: CASSQVYVSGANVLTF
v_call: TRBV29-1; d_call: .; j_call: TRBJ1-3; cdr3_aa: CSVDGVGNTIYF
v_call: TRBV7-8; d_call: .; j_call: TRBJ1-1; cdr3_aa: CASSPRGGGNTEAFF
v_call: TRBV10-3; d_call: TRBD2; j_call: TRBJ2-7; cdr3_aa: CAISVLTPGLAGEQYF
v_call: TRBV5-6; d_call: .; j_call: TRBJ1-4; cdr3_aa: CASSLQGLANEKLFF
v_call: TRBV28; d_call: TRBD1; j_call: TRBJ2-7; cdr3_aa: CASSARPGTGPYEQYF
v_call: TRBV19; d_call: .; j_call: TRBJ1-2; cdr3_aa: CASSIGQGGGYTF
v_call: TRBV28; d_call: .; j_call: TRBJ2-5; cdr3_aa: CASSTVGETQYF
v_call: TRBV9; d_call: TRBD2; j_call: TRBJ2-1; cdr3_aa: CASSPAGDVIYNEQFF
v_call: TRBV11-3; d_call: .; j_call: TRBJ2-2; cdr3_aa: CASSAGPNTGELFF
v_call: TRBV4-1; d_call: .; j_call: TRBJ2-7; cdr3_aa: CASSRVGGGEIEQYF
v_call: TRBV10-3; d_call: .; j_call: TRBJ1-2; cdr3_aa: CAISESASLYGYTF
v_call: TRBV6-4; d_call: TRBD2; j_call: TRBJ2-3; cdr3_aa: CASSDSASGGADTQYF
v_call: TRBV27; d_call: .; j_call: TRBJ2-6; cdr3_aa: CASSEGVGANVLTF
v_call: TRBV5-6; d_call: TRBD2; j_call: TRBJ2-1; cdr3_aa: CASSLRTSGRGNEQFF
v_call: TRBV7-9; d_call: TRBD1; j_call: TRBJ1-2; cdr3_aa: CASSLGQGGGYGYTF
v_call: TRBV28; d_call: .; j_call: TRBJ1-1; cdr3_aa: CASNPSGREAEAFF
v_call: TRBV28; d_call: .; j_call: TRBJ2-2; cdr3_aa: CASSLGSYTGELFF
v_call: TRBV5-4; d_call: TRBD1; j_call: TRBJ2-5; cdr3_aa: CASSAQQGIPGEETQYF
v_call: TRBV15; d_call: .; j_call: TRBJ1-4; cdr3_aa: CATSREGQGNEKLFF
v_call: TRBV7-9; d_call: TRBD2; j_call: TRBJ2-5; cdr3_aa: CASSRTSQETQYF
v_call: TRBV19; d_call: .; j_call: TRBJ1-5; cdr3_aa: CASSDNQPQHF